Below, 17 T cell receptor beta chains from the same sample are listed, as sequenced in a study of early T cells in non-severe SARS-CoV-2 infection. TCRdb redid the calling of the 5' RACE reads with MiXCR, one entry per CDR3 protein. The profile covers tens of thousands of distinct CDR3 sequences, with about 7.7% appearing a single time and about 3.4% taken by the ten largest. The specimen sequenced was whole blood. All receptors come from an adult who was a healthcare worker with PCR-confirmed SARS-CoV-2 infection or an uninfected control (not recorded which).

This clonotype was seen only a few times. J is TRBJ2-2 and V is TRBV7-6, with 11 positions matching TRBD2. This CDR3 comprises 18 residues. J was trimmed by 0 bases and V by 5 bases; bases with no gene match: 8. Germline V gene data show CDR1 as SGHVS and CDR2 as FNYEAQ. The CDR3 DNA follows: TGTGCCAGCAGCCCAAGACTAGCGGGGATCGCGAACACCGGGGAGCTGTTTTTT. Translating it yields CASSPRLAGIANTGELFF.

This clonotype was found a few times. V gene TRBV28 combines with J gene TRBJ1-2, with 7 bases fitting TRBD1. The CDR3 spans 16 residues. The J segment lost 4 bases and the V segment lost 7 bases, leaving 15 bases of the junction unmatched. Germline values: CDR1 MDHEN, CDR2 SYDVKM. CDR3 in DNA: TGTGCCAGCACCCTCCCCGACAGGGACCCCTTCTATGGCTACACCTTC. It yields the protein CASTLPDRDPFYGYTF.

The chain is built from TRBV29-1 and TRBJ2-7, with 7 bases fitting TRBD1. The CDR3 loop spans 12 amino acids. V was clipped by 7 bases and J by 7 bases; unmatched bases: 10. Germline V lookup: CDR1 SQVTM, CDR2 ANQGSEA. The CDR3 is CSGGQVTSEQYF. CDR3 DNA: TGCAGCGGCGGACAGGTTACCTCGGAGCAGTACTTC.

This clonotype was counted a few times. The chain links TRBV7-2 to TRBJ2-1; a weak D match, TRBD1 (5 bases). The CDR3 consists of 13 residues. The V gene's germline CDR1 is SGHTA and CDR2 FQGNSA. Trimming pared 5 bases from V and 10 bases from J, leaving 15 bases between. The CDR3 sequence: CASSHIAGPEQFF. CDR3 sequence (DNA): TGTGCCAGCAGCCATATAGCAGGGCCCGAGCAGTTCTTC.

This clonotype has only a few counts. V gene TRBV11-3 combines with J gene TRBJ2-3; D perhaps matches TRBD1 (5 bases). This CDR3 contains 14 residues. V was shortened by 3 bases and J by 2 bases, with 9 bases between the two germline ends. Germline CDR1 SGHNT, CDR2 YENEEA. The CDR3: CASSLNRITDTQYF. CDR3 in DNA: TGTGCCAGCAGCTTGAACAGGATCACAGATACGCAGTATTTT.

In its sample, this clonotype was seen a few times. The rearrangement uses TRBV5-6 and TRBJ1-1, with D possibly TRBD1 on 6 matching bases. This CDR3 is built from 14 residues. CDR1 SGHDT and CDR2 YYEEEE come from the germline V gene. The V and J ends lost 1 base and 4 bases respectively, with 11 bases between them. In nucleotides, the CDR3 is TGTGCCAGCAGCTTGTGGGGGGCGACCACTGAAGCTTTCTTT. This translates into CASSLWGATTEAFF.

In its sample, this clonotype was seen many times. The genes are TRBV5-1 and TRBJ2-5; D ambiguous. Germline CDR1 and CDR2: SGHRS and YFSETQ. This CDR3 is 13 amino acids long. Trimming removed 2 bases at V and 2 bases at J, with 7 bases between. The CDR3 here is CASSLGSQETQYF. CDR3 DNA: TGCGCCAGCAGCTTAGGCTCACAAGAGACCCAGTACTTC. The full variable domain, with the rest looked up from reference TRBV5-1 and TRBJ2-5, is KAGVTQTPRYLIKTRGQQVTLSCSPISGHRSVSWYQQTPGQGLQFLFEYFSETQRNKGNFPGRFSGRQFSNSRSEMNVSTLELGDSALYLCASSLGSQETQYFGPGTRLLVL.

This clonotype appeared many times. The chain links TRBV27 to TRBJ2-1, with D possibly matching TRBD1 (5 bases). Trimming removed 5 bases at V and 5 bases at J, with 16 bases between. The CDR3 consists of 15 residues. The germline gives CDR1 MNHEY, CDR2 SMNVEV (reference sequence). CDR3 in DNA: TGTGCCAGCAGTCTAAACAGGATTCGAAACAATGAGCAGTTCTTC. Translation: CASSLNRIRNNEQFF.

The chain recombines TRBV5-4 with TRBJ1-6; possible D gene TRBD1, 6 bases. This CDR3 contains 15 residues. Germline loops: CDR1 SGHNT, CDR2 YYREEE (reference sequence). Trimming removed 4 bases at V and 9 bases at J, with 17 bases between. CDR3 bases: TGTGCCAGCAGCCCTGGGGGGGGGCAGCGTTCACCCCTCCACTTT. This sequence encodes CASSPGGGQRSPLHF.

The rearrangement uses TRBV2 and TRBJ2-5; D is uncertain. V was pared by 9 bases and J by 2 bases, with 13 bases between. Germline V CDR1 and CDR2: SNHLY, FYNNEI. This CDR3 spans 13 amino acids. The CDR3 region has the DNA TGTGCCAGTAAGGGTGGTTTACAAGAGACCCAGTACTTC. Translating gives CASKGGLQETQYF.

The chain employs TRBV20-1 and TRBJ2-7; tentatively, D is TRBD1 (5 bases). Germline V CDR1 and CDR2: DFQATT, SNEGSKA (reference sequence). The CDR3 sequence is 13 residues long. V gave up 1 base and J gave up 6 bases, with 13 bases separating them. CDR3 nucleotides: TGCAGTGCTAGAGGCCAGGGTATAGGCGAGCAGTACTTC. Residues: CSARGQGIGEQYF.

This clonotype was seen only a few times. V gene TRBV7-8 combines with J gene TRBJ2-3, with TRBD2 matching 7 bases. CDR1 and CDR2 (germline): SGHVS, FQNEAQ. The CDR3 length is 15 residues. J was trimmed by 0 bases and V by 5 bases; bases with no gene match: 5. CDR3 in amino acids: CASSPWGGSTDTQYF. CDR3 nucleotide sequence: TGTGCCAGCAGCCCCTGGGGGGGTAGCACAGATACGCAGTATTTT.

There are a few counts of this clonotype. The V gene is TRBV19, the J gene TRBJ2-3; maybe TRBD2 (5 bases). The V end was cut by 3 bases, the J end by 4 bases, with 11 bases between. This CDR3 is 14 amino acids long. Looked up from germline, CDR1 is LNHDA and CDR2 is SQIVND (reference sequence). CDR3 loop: CASSISLSADTQYF. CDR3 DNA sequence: TGTGCCAGTAGTATCAGCCTTAGCGCAGATACGCAGTATTTT. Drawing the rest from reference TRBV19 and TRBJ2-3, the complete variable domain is DGGITQSPKYLFRKEGQNVTLSCEQNLNHDAMYWYRQDPGQGLRLIYYSQIVNDFQKGDIAEGYSVSREKKESFPLTVTSAQKNPTAFYLCASSISLSADTQYFGPGTRLTVL.

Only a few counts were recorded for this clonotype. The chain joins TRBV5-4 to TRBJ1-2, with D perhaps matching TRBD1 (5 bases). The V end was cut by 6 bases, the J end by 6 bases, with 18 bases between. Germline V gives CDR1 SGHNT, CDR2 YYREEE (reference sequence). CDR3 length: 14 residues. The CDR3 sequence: CASKGGGRGDGYTF. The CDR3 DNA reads TGTGCCAGCAAGGGCGGGGGACGGGGCGATGGCTACACCTTC.

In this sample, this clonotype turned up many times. CDR3 nucleotides: TGTGCCAGCAGCTCGAGCTATAGCAATCAGCCCCAGCATTTT. It is translated as CASSSSYSNQPQHF. The V call is TRBV11-2, the J call TRBJ1-5; unclear D gene. The CDR3 sequence is 14 residues long. CDR1 and CDR2 (germline): SGHAT, FQNNGV. Trimming removed 4 bases at V and 0 bases at J, with 7 bases between.

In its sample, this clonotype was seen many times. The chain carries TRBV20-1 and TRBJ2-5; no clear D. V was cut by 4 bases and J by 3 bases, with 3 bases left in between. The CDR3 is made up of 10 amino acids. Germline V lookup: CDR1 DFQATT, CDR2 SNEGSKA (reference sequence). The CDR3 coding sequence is TGCAGTGCTATCGAAGAGACCCAGTACTTC. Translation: CSAIEETQYF.

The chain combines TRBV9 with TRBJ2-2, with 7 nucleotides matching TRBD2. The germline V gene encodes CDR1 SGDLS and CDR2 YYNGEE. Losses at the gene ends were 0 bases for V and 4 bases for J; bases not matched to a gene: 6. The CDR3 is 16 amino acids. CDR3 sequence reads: CASSVAYREATGELFF. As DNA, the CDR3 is TGTGCCAGCAGCGTAGCGTATCGGGAGGCCACCGGGGAGCTGTTTTTT.